The rows below give T cell receptor beta chains drawn from one sample of a study of blood T cell repertoires in COVID-19. Sequencing used immunoSEQ multiplex PCR; TCRdb keeps in-frame clones, though not all of them. The sample has about 81,000 clones, about nine tenths seen once. Sequencing used peripheral blood. Receptors originate from a woman aged 50 to 60 in a cohort sampled during active COVID-19. CDR3s include the opening cysteine and the closing phenylalanine or tryptophan. The D gene is left open where the match is weak. The size of a clone is reported for some rows only, either as once, few or many, or as a class for expanded clones.

V gene	J gene	clone size	D gene	CDR3 protein	CDR3 DNA
TRBV5-1	TRBJ1-5	-	TRBD1	CASSLDRGDQPQHF	TGCGCCAGCAGCTTAGACAGGGGAGATCAGCCCCAGCATTTT
TRBV5-1	TRBJ1-2	-	TRBD1	CASSQGQGVDGYTF	TGCGCCAGCAGCCAAGGACAGGGGGTCGATGGCTACACCTTC
TRBV15	TRBJ2-1	-	TRBD2	CATSRDRETSGRDYNEQFF	TGTGCCACCAGCAGAGATCGTGAGACTAGCGGGAGGGACTACAATGAGCAGTTCTTC
TRBV4-2	TRBJ2-4	-	TRBD2	CASSQEREPGNIQYF	TGTGCCAGCAGCCAAGAGCGGGAGCCCGGAAACATTCAGTACTTC
TRBV28	TRBJ1-1	-	-	CASSSPGVWVEAFF	TGTGCCAGCAGTTCTCCCGGAGTCTGGGTTGAAGCTTTCTTT
TRBV4-1	TRBJ2-3	-	TRBD2	CASSRSGLALDTQYF	TGCGCCAGCAGCCGCTCGGGACTAGCCTTAGATACGCAGTATTTT
TRBV3-1/TRBV3-2	TRBJ2-3	-	-	CASSGGMAGPTDTQYF	TGTGCCAGCAGCGGGGGGATGGCGGGCCCCACAGATACGCAGTATTTT
TRBV5-5	TRBJ2-7	-	-	CASSLTPTYEQYF	TGTGCCAGCAGCCTCACACCAACCTACGAGCAGTACTTC
TRBV10-3	TRBJ2-2	-	TRBD1	CASRTGGANTGELFF	TGTGCCAGTAGGACAGGGGGCGCGAACACCGGGGAGCTGTTTTTT
TRBV4-2	TRBJ2-7	-	TRBD1	CASSPAQGYEQYF	TGTGCCAGCAGCCCTGCACAGGGGTACGAGCAGTACTTC
TRBV30	TRBJ2-7	-	TRBD1	CAWSSGTGYEQYF	TGTGCCTGGAGCTCCGGGACAGGATACGAGCAGTACTTC
TRBV27	TRBJ2-1	once	TRBD1	CASSLVGTGLSEQFF	TGTGCCAGCAGTTTAGTCGGGACAGGGCTAAGTGAGCAGTTCTTC
TRBV5-4	TRBJ2-1	-	TRBD2	CAITLGLAGAYEQFF	TGTGCCATAACCCTGGGACTAGCGGGAGCTTATGAGCAGTTCTTC
TRBV19	TRBJ2-3	-	-	CASTAGSTATDTQYF	TGTGCCAGTACCGCTGGCAGTACCGCAACAGATACGCAGTATTTT
TRBV9	TRBJ2-1	-	TRBD2	CASQYSGSGDEQFF	TGTGCCAGTCAATATAGCGGGAGTGGGGATGAGCAGTTCTTC
TRBV10-3	TRBJ2-3	-	TRBD1	CAISPGQRDTQYF	TGTGCCATCAGTCCGGGACAGCGAGATACGCAGTATTTT
TRBV19	TRBJ1-3	-	TRBD1	CASSIRPGQLGVGTIYF	TGTGCCAGTAGTATCCGACCGGGACAGCTCGGGGTTGGCACCATATATTTT
TRBV23-1	TRBJ2-3	-	-	CASSQQSTDTQYF	TGCGCCAGCAGTCAACAGAGCACAGATACGCAGTATTTT
TRBV29-1	TRBJ1-5	-	-	CSAGDDWEGDGNQPQHF	TGCAGCGCTGGGGACGATTGGGAGGGAGACGGCAATCAGCCCCAGCATTTT
TRBV7-8	TRBJ1-2	-	TRBD1	CASSSDRVRSYGYTF	TGTGCCAGCAGCTCCGACAGGGTACGAAGCTATGGCTACACCTTC
TRBV9	TRBJ2-3	-	-	CASSVGTEPSTDTQYF	TGTGCCAGCAGCGTAGGGACAGAACCTAGCACAGATACGCAGTATTTT
TRBV6-1	TRBJ1-2	once	-	CASSELWGGSAGYTF	TGTGCCAGCAGTGAATTGTGGGGGGGCTCTGCTGGCTACACCTTC
TRBV12-2	TRBJ2-3	-	-	CASRHRDSKLVWTDTQYF	TGTGCAAGTCGACACCGGGACTCAAAACTAGTATGGACAGATACGCAGTATTTT
TRBV5-1	TRBJ1-1	-	TRBD1	CASSLAGTGLGNTEAFF	TGCGCCAGCAGCTTGGCCGGGACAGGGCTTGGGAACACTGAAGCTTTCTTT
TRBV6-5	TRBJ1-5	few	-	CASSYAGANQPQHF	TGTGCCAGCAGTTACGCAGGGGCCAATCAGCCCCAGCATTTT
TRBV5-4	TRBJ2-1	once	TRBD2	CASSLESRGDEQFF	TGTGCCAGCAGCTTGGAGTCCCGGGGGGATGAGCAGTTCTTC
TRBV5-1	TRBJ2-7	-	TRBD1	CASSLGGTGDYEQYF	TGCGCCAGCAGCTTGGGCGGGACAGGGGACTACGAGCAGTACTTC
TRBV2	TRBJ2-1	-	TRBD2	CASSETGGPYNEQFF	TGTGCCAGCAGTGAAACGGGGGGGCCCTACAATGAGCAGTTCTTC
TRBV7-9	TRBJ2-3	-	-	CASSPGPSSTDTQYF	TGTGCCAGCAGCCCTGGGCCGAGTAGCACAGATACGCAGTATTTT
TRBV2	TRBJ2-3	-	TRBD2	CASIRTSGGRADTQYF	TGTGCCAGCATCAGGACTAGCGGGGGGCGGGCAGATACGCAGTATTTT
TRBV3-1/TRBV3-2	TRBJ1-2	-	-	CASSYAGRGLGYGYTF	TGTGCCAGCAGTTACGCAGGGAGGGGATTGGGCTATGGCTACACCTTC
TRBV7-9	TRBJ2-2	-	-	CASSLAGNTGELFF	TGTGCCAGCAGCTTAGCCGGGAACACCGGGGAGCTGTTTTTT
TRBV7-9	TRBJ1-4	-	-	CASSSKDKSNEKLFF	TGTGCCAGCAGCTCGAAGGACAAGAGTAATGAAAAACTGTTTTTT
TRBV7-8	TRBJ2-5	-	TRBD1	CASSFNRGRTQYF	TGTGCCAGCAGCTTTAACAGGGGGCGCACCCAGTACTTC
TRBV28	TRBJ2-3	-	-	CASGVGGRTDTQYF	TGTGCCAGCGGAGTGGGCGGGCGCACAGATACGCAGTATTTT